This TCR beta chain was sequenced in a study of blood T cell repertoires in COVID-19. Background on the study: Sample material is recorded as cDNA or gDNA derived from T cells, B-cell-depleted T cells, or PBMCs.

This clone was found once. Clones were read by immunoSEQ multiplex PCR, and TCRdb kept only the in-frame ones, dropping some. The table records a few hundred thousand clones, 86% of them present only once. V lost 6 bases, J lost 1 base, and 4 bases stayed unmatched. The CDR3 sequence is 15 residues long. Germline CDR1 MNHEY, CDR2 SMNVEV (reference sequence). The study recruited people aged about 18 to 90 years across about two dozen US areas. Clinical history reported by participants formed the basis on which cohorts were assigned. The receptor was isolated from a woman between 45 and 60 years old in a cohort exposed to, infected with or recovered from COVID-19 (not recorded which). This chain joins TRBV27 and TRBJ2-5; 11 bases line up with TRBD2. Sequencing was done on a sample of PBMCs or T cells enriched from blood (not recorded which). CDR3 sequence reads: CASRMLAGGQETQYF. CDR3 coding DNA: TGTGCCAGCAGGATGCTAGCGGGGGGCCAAGAGACCCAGTACTTC.